The T cell receptor beta chain described here comes from a study of T-cell memory formation after mild COVID-19. V shed 2 bases and J 4 bases; nucleotides not matched to a gene: 5. The germline V gene encodes CDR1 DFQATT and CDR2 SNEGSKA (reference sequence). The CDR3 is 15 residues long. TCRdb reanalysed the 5' RACE reads using MiXCR and keeps one entry per CDR3 protein. Of 150,000 to 200,000 distinct CDR3 sequences listed, around 10% are singletons. Study-level results: What remained unconfirmed was the SARS-CoV-2 specificity of second-wave clones peaking on day 37. That cross-reactive memory joined was suggested by some responding clones appearing in pre-infection memory. Clones that contracted from day 15 to 85 had balanced CD4/CD8; later expanders were CD4+ biased. Largely, contracting CD4+ clones fell within CM and EM, and contracting CD8+ clones within EMRA.

In regard to this clonotype: The antigen remains unidentified.

The sample taken for sequencing was PBMCs or a T cell subset sorted from them (not recorded which). The sequence was obtained from a man in his late teens or twenties who had mild COVID-19 (a few samples of this study predate the infection). Cell type and time point are not known. The chain couples TRBV20-1 to TRBJ2-1; TRBD2 aligns across 10 bases. The CDR3 spells CSARLAGVSYNEQFF. The CDR3 region has the DNA TGCAGTGCTAGACTAGCGGGGGTTTCGTACAATGAGCAGTTCTTC.